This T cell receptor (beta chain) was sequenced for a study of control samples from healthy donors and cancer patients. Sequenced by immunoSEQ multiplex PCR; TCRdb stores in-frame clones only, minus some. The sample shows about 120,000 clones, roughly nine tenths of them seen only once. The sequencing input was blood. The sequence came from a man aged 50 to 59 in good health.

Here the CDR3 reads CSVERTRNTEAFF. As DNA, the CDR3 is TGCAGCGTTGAAAGAACAAGGAACACTGAAGCTTTCTTT. The V gene is TRBV29-1, the J gene TRBJ1-1; D is ambiguous. The CDR3 sequence is 13 residues long. The V end lost 2 bases, the J end lost 1 base, and 8 bases lay between the germline ends. From germline, CDR1 is SQVTM and CDR2 ANQGSEA.